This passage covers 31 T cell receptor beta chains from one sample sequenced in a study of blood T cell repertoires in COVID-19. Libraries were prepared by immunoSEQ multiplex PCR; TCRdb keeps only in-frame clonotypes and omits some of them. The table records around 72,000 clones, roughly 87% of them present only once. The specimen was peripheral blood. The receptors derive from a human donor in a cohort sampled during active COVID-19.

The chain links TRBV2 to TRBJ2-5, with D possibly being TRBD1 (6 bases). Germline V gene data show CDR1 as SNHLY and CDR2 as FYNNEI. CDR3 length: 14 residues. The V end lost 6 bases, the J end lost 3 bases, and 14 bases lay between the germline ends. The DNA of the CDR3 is TGTGCCAGCAGAGTGGACAGAAGAAAAGAGACCCAGTACTTC. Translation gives CASRVDRRKETQYF.

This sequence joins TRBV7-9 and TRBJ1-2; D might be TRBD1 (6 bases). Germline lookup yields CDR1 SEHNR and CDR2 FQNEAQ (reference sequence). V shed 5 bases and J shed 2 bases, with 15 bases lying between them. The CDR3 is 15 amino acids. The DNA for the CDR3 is TGTGCCAGCAGCACAATTTCCGGGACAAACTATGGCTACACCTTC. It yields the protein CASSTISGTNYGYTF.

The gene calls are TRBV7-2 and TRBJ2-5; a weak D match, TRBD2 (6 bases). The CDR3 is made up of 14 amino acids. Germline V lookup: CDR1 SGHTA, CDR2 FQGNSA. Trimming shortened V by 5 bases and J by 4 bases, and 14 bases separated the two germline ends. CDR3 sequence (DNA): TGTGCCAGCAGCAAGATGGGGGGATTAGAGACCCAGTACTTC. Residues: CASSKMGGLETQYF.

The CDR3 loop is CASRSLFSVVNEQFF. Written as DNA, the CDR3 is TGTGCCAGCAGAAGCCTCTTTAGCGTGGTCAATGAGCAGTTCTTC. The chain has TRBV11-2 and TRBJ2-1, with D possibly being TRBD2 (5 bases). This CDR3 spans 15 amino acids. CDR1 SGHAT and CDR2 FQNNGV come from the germline V gene. The V gene lost 6 bases and the J gene lost 6 bases, with 18 bases spanning the gap.

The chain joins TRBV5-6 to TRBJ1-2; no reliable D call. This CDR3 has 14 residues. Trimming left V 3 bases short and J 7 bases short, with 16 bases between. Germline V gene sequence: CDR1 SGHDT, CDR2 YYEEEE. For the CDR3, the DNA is TGTGCCAGCAGCTCCAAGGGAGACCGACGTGGCTACACCTTC. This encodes CASSSKGDRRGYTF.

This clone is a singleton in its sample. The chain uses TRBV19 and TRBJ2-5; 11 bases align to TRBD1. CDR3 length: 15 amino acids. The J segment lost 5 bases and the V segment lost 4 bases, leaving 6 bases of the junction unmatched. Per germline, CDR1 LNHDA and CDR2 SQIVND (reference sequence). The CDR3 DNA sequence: TGTGCCAGTAGTAAAGGACAGGGGGCAGGGGAGACCCAGTACTTC. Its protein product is CASSKGQGAGETQYF.

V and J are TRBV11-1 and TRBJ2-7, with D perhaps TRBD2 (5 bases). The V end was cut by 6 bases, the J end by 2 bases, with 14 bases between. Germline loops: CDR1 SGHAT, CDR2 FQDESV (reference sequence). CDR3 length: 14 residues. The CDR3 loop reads CASSFTRPTYEQYF. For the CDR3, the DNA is TGTGCCAGCAGTTTCACTAGACCAACCTACGAGCAGTACTTC.

The CDR3 coding sequence is TGCGCCAGCAGCTCCGACTTCTACGAGCAGTACTTC. It specifies CASSSDFYEQYF. The V and J genes are TRBV5-1 and TRBJ2-7; D unresolved. Trimming cost V 3 bases and J 3 bases, with 7 bases left between them. Germline CDR1 reads SGHRS; CDR2 reads YFSETQ. The CDR3 consists of 12 residues.

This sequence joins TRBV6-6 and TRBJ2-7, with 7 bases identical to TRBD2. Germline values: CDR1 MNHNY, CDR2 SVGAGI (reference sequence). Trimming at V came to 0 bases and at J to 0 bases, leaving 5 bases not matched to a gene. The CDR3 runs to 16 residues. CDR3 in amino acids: CASSYSPGGSSYEQYF. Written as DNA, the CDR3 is TGTGCCAGCAGTTACTCTCCGGGAGGTAGCTCCTACGAGCAGTACTTC.

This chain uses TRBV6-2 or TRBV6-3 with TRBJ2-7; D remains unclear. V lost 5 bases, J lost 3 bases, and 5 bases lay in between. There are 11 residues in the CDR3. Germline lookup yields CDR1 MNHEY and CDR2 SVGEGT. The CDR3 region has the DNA TGTGCCAGCAGTGACAACTACGAGCAGTACTTC. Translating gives CASSDNYEQYF.

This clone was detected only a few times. The CDR3: CASFRDYKGNTIYF. The CDR3 nucleotides are TGTGCCAGTTTCCGGGACTATAAGGGAAACACCATATATTTT. The chain carries TRBV19 and TRBJ1-3; tentatively, D is TRBD1 (5 bases). Trimming removed 8 bases at V and 4 bases at J, with 15 bases between. Germline-derived CDR1 and CDR2 are LNHDA and SQIVND (reference sequence). CDR3 length: 14 amino acids. Using reference TRBV19 and TRBJ1-3 for the parts outside the CDR3, the full variable domain is DGGITQSPKYLFRKEGQNVTLSCEQNLNHDAMYWYRQDPGQGLRLIYYSQIVNDFQKGDIAEGYSVSREKKESFPLTVTSAQKNPTAFYLCASFRDYKGNTIYFGEGSWLTVV.

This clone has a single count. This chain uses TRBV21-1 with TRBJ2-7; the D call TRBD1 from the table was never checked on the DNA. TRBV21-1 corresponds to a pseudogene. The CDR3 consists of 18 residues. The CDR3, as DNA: TGTGCCAGCAGCAAAGTTTCGGGCAGGGGCGAGAGACACTACGAGCAGTACTTC. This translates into CASSKVSGRGERHYEQYF.

In DNA, the CDR3 is TGTGCCAGCAGTGATGGCTTGCTCACAGATACGCAGTATTTT. This codes for CASSDGLLTDTQYF. V and J are TRBV2 and TRBJ2-3; no clear D gene. The V and J ends lost 3 bases and 2 bases respectively, with 9 bases between them. CDR1 SNHLY and CDR2 FYNNEI come from the germline V gene. CDR3 size: 14 residues.

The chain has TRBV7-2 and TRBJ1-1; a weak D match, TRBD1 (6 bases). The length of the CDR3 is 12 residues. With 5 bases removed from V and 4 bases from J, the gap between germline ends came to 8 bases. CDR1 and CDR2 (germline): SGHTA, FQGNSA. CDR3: CASSRGGTEAFF. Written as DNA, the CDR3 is TGTGCCAGCAGCCGAGGGGGCACTGAAGCTTTCTTT.

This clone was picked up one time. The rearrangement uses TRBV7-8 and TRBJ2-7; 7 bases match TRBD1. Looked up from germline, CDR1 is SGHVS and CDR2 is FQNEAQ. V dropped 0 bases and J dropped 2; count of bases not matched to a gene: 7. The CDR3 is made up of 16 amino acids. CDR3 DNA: TGTGCCAGCAGCTTAGCGGGGACAGCCGTTCCCTACGAGCAGTACTTC. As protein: CASSLAGTAVPYEQYF.

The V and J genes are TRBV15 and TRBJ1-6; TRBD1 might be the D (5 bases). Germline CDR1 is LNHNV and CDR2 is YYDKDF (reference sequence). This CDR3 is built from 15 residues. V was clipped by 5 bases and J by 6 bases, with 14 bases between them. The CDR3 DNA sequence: TGTGCCACCAGCGGCCGGTTAGGGGCTAATTCACCCCTCCACTTT. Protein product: CATSGRLGANSPLHF.

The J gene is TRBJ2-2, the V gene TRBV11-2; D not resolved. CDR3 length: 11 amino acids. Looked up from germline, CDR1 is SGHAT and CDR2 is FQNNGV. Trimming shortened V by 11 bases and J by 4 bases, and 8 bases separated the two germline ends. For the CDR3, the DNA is TGTGCCTCGTTGTTCACCGGGGAGCTGTTTTTT. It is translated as CASLFTGELFF.

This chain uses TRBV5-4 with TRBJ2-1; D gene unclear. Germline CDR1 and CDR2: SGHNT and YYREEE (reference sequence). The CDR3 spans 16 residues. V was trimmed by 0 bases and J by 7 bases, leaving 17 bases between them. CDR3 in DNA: TGTGCCAGCAGCTTGGATAAGGAGTGGAGTTCGAATGAGCAGTTCTTC. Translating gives CASSLDKEWSSNEQFF. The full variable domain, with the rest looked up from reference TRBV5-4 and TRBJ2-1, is ETGVTQSPTHLIKTRGQQVTLRCSSQSGHNTVSWYQQALGQGPQFIFQYYREEENGRGNFPPRFSGLQFPNYSSELNVNALELDDSALYLCASSLDKEWSSNEQFFGPGTRLTVL.

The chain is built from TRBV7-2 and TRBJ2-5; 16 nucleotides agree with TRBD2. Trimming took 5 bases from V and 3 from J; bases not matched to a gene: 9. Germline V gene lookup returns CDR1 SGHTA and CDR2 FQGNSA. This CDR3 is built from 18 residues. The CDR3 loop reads CASSPGTSGGARKETQYF. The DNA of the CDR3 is TGTGCCAGCAGCCCCGGGACTAGCGGGGGGGCTAGAAAAGAGACCCAGTACTTC. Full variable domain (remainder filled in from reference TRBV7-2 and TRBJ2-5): GAGVSQSPSNKVTEKGKDVELRCDPISGHTALYWYRQSLGQGLEFLIYFQGNSAPDKSGLPSDRFSAERTGGSVSTLTIQRTQQEDSAVYLCASSPGTSGGARKETQYFGPGTRLLVL.

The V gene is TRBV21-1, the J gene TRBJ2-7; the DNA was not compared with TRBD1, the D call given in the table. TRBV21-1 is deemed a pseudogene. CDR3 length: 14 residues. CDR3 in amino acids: CASSQGQHRDEQYF. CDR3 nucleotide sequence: TGTGCCAGCAGCCAGGGACAGCACAGGGACGAGCAGTACTTC.

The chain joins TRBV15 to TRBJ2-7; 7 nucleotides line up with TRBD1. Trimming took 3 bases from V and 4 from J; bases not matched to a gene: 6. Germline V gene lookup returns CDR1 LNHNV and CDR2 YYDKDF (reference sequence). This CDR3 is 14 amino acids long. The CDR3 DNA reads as TGTGCCACCAGCAGGGGGGACAGCAGGTACGAGCAGTACTTC. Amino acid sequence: CATSRGDSRYEQYF.

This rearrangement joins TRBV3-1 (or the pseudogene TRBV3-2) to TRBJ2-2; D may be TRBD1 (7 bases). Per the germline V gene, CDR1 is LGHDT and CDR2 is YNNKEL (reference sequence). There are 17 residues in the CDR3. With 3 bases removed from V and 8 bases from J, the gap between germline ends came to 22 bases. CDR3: CASSQLSKTGRLGELFF. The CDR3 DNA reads TGTGCCAGCAGCCAGTTGAGTAAGACAGGGAGGCTGGGGGAGCTGTTTTTT.

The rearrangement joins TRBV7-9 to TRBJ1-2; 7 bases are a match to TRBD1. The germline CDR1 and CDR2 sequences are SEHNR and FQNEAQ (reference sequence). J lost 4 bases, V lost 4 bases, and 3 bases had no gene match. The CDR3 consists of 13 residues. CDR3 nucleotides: TGTGCCAGCAGCTGGGGGGACAGCTATGGCTACACCTTC. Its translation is CASSWGDSYGYTF.

The CDR3 here is CASSWGGNEQFF. In nucleotides, the CDR3 is TGTGCCAGCAGCTGGGGGGGCAATGAGCAGTTCTTC. The rearrangement uses TRBV12-3 or TRBV12-4 and TRBJ2-1; 7 bases are a match to TRBD2. The ends lost 6 bases at V and 6 bases at J; junction bases unmatched: 2. The CDR3 is 12 residues long.

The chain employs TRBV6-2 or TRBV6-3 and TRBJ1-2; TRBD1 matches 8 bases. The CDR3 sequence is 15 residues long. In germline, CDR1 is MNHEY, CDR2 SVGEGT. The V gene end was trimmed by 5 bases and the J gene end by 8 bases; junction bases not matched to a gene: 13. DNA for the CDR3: TGTGCCAGCAGTCAGCCCCCTGGACAGGGAGGAGGCTACACCTTC. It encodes CASSQPPGQGGGYTF.

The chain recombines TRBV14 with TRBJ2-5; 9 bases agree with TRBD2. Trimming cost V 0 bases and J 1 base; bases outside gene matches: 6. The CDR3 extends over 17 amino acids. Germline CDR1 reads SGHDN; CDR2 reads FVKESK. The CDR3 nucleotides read TGTGCCAGCAGCCAAGATCTGGGACTAGCATTCCAAGAGACCCAGTACTTC. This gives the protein CASSQDLGLAFQETQYF.

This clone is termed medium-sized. This CDR3 reads CASMAGRGYTF. The CDR3 region has the DNA TGTGCCAGTATGGCAGGGCGTGGCTACACCTTC. The chain uses TRBV19 and TRBJ1-2, with D perhaps matching TRBD1 (5 bases). Trimming cost V 7 bases and J 7 bases, with 10 bases left between them. The germline V gene has CDR1 LNHDA and CDR2 SQIVND (reference sequence). The CDR3 runs 11 residues.

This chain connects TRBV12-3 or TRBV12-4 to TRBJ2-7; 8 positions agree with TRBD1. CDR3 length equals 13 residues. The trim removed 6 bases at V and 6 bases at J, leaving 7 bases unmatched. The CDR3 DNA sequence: TGTGCCAGCAGACCCGACAGGGGTGGCGAGCAGTACTTC. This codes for CASRPDRGGEQYF.

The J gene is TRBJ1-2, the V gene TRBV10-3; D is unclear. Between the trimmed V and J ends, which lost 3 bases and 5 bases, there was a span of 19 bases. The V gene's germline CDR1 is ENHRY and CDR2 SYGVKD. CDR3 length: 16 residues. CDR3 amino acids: CAISDPPRLLHYGYTF. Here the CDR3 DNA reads TGTGCCATCAGTGATCCCCCAAGACTTTTACATTATGGCTACACCTTC.

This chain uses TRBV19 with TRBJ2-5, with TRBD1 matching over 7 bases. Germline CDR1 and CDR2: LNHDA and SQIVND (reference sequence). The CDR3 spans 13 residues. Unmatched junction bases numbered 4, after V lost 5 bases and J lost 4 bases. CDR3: CASSQGVRETQYF. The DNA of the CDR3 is TGTGCCAGTAGTCAGGGGGTCCGAGAGACCCAGTACTTC.

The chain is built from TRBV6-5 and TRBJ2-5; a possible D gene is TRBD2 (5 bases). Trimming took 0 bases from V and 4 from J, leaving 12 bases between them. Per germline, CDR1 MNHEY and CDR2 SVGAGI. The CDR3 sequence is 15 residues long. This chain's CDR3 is CASSYSITSPETQYF. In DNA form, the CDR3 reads TGTGCCAGCAGTTACTCGATTACTAGTCCAGAGACCCAGTACTTC.